Listed here are 9 T cell receptor beta chains from one sample, sequenced in a study of blood T cells in healthy people across ages (dated by TCRdb to between 2014 and 2017). Libraries came from 5' RACE. The listed sequencing device is Illumina HiSeq 2500. A second PCR of roughly 7 to 11 cycles was performed with a sample-barcoded 5' primer and a J-beta primer mix. TCRdb reprocessing: public reads trimmed at Q25 with fastp, clones called with MiXCR, in-frame beta chains kept. Every entry covers one CDR3 protein and lists the most common genes and DNA from its rows. The sample profile shows roughly 1.4 million distinct CDR3 sequences; approximately 59% of them were found once. The ten biggest clones cover 6.5% to 8.5% of the sample. The sample was blood. The source is a man between 18 and 35 years old in good health.

The chain couples TRBV15 to TRBJ1-2; 8 bases are shared with TRBD1. V lost 3 bases and J lost 4; bases outside the gene matches: 4. The germline gives CDR1 LNHNV, CDR2 YYDKDF (reference sequence). The CDR3 covers 14 residues. CDR3 nucleotides: TGTGCCACCAGCAGCGGACAGGGCCGCTATGGCTACACCTTC. Encoded protein: CATSSGQGRYGYTF.

The rearrangement links TRBV20-1 to TRBJ2-7, with D maybe TRBD2 (6 bases). The V gene lost 5 bases and the J gene lost 0 bases, with 14 bases spanning the gap. The CDR3 length is 14 residues. Germline CDR1 is DFQATT and CDR2 is SNEGSKA (reference sequence). Here the CDR3 reads CSAESLANSYEQYF. In DNA, the CDR3 is TGCAGTGCTGAATCCCTAGCGAACTCCTACGAGCAGTACTTC.

V gene TRBV4-1 combines with J gene TRBJ2-1; the match to TRBD2 covers 8 bases. The V segment lost 0 bases and the J segment 6 bases; nucleotides outside the gene matches: 7. Per germline, CDR1 MGHRA and CDR2 YSYEKL. The CDR3 contains 16 residues. The CDR3 bases are TGCGCCAGCAGCCAAGATGGACTAGCAGTGCCCAATGAGCAGTTCTTC. It translates to CASSQDGLAVPNEQFF.

This chain links TRBV12-3 or TRBV12-4 with TRBJ1-5; the D is unclear. V lost 7 bases, J lost 0 bases, and 7 bases lay in between. The CDR3 is made up of 13 amino acids. This CDR3 is CASTKYSNQPQHF. CDR3 nucleotide sequence: TGTGCCAGCACTAAATATAGCAATCAGCCCCAGCATTTT.

In its sample, this clonotype was seen a few times. The gene calls are TRBV20-1 and TRBJ2-3; maybe TRBD2 (5 bases). The CDR3 length is 15 residues. V shed 0 bases and J shed 2 bases, with 12 bases lying between them. Germline assignment: CDR1 DFQATT and CDR2 SNEGSKA (reference sequence). DNA for the CDR3: TGCAGTGCTAGAGATCTCCCGGGATTCACAGATACGCAGTATTTT. It is translated as CSARDLPGFTDTQYF.

The gene calls are TRBV29-1 and TRBJ1-6, with TRBD1 identical over 7 bases. The germline V gene encodes CDR1 SQVTM and CDR2 ANQGSEA. Germline trimming cut 6 bases from V and 6 bases from J; bases unmatched to any gene: 5. The CDR3 runs 13 residues. Here the CDR3 reads CSVSTGINSPLHF. The DNA for the CDR3 is TGCAGCGTCTCGACAGGGATTAATTCACCCCTCCACTTT.

In its sample, this clonotype was seen many times. The rearrangement links TRBV2 to TRBJ2-7, with TRBD1 matching 9 bases. V shed 7 bases, J shed 3 bases, and the junction held 16 bases outside the gene matches. CDR1 and CDR2 from the germline V gene are SNHLY and FYNNEI. CDR3 length: 17 residues. CDR3 residues: CASMRPLPGQGNYEQYF. The DNA for the CDR3 is TGTGCCAGCATGCGCCCCCTTCCGGGACAGGGTAACTACGAGCAGTACTTC.

The rearrangement joins TRBV24-1 to TRBJ2-5; no clear D. The CDR3 spans 15 residues. The germline gives CDR1 KGHDR, CDR2 SFDVKD. The germline V and J ends were trimmed by 4 bases and 0 bases, with 11 bases remaining between them. The CDR3 DNA reads as TGTGCCACCAGTGAAAGTCTCAGCAACCAAGAGACCCAGTACTTC. This codes for CATSESLSNQETQYF.

The J gene is TRBJ2-7, the V gene TRBV27, with 7 positions matching TRBD1. This CDR3 has 16 residues. The V segment lost 1 base and the J segment 2 bases; nucleotides outside the gene matches: 8. Germline V gene lookup returns CDR1 MNHEY and CDR2 SMNVEV (reference sequence). The CDR3 region is CASSLLFGTATYEQYF. Here the CDR3 DNA reads TGTGCCAGCAGTTTATTGTTCGGGACAGCTACCTACGAGCAGTACTTC.